This record covers a single T cell receptor (beta chain). The antigen remains undetermined. This sample is drawn from a study of T-cell reconstitution after alpha-beta-depleted transplantation in children. General study findings and limits: Some patients' high day-60 TCRbeta diversity was traced to surviving recipient T cells and thymic progenitors. It was newly produced T cells that mostly accounted for T-cell counts and diversity one year after transplant. Roughly two months post-transplant, alpha-beta T cells reportedly originated from several hundred graft clones that had expanded.

V was pared by 3 bases and J by 0 bases, with 7 bases between. CDR3 length: 14 amino acids. CDR1 is MDHEN, CDR2 SYDVKM, per germline. Construction of the TCRbeta library involved unique molecular identifiers. MiXCR, applied by TCRdb to the PCR reads, yields one record per CDR3 protein. The sample has around 140,000 distinct CDR3 sequences; around 8.5% are singletons. This specimen was PBMCs, mostly from graft donor cells, taken 180 days after TCRalphabeta/CD19-depleted stem cell transplant. This clonotype was obtained from a female patient aged 2 to 10 who had a stem cell transplant for congenital amegakaryocytic thrombocytopenia, so the T cells may come from the graft donor. This chain joins TRBV28 and TRBJ2-3; D ambiguous. DNA for the CDR3: TGTGCCAGCAGTTTCAGAGCTAGCACAGATACGCAGTATTTT. Its translation: CASSFRASTDTQYF.